This TCR beta chain was profiled in a study of T cell clonality in common variable immunodeficiency. This clone was counted ten times or more. The observed sequence ends 3 residues before the CDR3 terminus, with the missing tail filled in from the germline J gene. V gave up 2 bases and J gave up 4 bases, with 8 bases separating them. This CDR3 has 14 residues. CDR1 MNHEY and CDR2 SVGEGT come from the germline V gene. Sequencing input was equivalent genomic DNA from CVID and controls. The protocol was immunoSEQ multiplex PCR, while the TCRdb copy is restricted to in-frame clones and leaves out a portion. The sample includes about 37,000 clones, none of them occurring once. Both groups were predominantly of Caucasian heritage. Donors gave about 5 to 9 ml heparinized peripheral whole blood.

The chain joins TRBV6-2 or TRBV6-3 to TRBJ2-2; D gene unclear. The sample comprised peripheral blood mononuclear cells. The source of this sequence is a person aged 18 to 70 in good health. The CDR3 region is CASSYRAFTGELFF. CDR3 DNA (partial): TGTGCCAGCAGTTACAGGGCCTTCACCGGGGAG.